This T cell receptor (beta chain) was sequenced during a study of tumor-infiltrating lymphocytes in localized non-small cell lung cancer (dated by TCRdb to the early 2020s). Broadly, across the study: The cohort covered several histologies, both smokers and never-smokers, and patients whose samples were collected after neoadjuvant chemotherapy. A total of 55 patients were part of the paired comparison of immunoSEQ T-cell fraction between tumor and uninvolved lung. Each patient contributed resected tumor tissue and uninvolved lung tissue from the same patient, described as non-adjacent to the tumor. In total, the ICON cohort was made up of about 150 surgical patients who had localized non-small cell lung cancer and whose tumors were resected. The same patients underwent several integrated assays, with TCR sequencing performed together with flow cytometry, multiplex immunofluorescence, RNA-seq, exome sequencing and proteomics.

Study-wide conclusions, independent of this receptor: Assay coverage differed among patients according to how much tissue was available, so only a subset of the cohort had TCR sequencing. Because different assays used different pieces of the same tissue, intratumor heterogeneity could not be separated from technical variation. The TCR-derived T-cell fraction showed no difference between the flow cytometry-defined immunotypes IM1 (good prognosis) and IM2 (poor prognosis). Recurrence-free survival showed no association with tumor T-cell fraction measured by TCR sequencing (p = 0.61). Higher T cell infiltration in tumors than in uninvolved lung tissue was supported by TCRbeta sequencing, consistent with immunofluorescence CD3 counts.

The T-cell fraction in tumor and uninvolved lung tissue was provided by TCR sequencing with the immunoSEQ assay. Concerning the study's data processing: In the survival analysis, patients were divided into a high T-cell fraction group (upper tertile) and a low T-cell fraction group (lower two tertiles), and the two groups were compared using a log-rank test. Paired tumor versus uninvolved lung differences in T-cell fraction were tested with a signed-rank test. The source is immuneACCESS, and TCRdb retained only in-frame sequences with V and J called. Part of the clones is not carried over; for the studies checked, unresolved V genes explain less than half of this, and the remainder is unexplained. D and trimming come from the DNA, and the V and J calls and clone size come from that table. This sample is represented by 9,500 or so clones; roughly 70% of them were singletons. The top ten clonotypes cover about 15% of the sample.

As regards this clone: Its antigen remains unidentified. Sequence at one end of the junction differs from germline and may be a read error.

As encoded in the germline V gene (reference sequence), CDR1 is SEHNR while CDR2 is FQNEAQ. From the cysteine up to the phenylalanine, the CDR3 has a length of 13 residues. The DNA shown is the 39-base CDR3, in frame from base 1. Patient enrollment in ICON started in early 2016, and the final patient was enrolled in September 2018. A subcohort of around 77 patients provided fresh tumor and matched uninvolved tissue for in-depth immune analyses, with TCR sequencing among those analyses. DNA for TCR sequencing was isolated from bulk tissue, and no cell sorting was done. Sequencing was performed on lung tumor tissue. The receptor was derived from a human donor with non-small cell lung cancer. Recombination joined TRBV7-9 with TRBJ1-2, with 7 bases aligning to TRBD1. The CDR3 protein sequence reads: CASSLGQNFGYTF. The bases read TGTGCCAGCAGCCTGGGACAGAACTTTGGCTACACCTTC.